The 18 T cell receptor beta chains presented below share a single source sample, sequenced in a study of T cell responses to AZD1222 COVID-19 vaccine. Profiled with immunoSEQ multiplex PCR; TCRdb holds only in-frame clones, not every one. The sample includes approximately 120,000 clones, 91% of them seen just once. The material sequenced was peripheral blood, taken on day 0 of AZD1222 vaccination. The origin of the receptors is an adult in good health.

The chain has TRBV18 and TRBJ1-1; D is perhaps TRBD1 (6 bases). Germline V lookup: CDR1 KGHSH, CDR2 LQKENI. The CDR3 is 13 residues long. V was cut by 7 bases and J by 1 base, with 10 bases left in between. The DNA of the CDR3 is TGTGCCAGCTTCTTGGACAGGAACACTGAAGCTTTCTTT. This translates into CASFLDRNTEAFF.

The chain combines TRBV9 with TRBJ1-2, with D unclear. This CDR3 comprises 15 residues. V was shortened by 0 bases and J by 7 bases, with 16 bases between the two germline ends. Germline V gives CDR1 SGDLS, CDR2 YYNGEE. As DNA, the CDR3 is TGTGCCAGCAGCGTAGGTCGGACCTCATATAGTGGCTACACCTTC. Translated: CASSVGRTSYSGYTF.

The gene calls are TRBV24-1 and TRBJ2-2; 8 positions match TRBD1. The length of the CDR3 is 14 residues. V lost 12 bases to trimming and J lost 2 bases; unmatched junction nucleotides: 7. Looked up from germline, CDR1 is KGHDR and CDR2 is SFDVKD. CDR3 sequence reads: CAAFDRGNTGELFF. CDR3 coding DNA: TGTGCCGCATTTGACAGGGGTAACACCGGGGAGCTGTTTTTT.

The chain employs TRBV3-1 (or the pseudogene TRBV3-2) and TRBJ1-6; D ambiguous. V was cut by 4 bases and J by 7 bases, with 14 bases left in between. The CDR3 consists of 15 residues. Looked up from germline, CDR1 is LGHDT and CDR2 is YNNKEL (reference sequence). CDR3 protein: CASSPGPYPNSPLHF. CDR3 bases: TGTGCCAGCAGCCCCGGACCTTACCCAAATTCACCCCTCCACTTT.

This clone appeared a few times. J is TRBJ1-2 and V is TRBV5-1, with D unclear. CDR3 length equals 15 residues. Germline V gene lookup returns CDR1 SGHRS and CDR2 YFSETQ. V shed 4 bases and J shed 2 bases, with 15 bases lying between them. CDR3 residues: CASSHSYGENYGYTF. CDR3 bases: TGCGCCAGCAGCCATTCGTACGGGGAGAACTATGGCTACACCTTC.

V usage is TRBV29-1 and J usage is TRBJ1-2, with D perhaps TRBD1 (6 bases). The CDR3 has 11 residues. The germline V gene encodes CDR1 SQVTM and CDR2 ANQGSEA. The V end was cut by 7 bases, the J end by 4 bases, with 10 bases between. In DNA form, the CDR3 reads TGCAGCGCAGCGACAGGCTATGGCTACACCTTC. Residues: CSAATGYGYTF.

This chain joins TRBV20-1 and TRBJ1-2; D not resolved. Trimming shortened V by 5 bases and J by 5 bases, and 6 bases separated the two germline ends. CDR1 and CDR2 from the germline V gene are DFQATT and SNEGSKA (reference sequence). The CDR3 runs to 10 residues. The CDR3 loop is CSAGSYGYTF. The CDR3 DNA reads TGCAGTGCTGGCAGTTATGGCTACACCTTC.

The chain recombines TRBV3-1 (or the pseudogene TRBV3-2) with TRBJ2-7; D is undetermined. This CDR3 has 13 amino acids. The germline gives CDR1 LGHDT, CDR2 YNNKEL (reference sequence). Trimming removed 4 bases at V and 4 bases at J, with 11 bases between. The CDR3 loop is CASSRMTLYEQYF. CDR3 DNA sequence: TGTGCCAGCAGCCGTATGACGTTATACGAGCAGTACTTC.

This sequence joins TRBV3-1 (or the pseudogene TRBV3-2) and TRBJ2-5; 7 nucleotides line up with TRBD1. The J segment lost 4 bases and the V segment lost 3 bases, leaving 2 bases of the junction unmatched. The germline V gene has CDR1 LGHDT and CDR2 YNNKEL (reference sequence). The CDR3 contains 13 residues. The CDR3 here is CASSQTGRETQYF. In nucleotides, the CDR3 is TGTGCCAGCAGCCAGACAGGGAGAGAGACCCAGTACTTC.

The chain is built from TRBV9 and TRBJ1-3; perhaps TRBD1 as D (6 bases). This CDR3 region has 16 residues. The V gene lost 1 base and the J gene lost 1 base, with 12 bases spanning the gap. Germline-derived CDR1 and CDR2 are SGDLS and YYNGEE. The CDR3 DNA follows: TGTGCCAGCAGCGTATTGTCAGGACAGTCTGGAAACACCATATATTTT. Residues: CASSVLSGQSGNTIYF.

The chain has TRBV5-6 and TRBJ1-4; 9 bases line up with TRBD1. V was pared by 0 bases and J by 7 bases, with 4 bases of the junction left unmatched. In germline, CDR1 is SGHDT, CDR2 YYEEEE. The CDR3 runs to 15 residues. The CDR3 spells CASSLAGTGTEKLFF. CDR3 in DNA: TGTGCCAGCAGCTTGGCCGGGACAGGGACTGAAAAACTGTTTTTT.

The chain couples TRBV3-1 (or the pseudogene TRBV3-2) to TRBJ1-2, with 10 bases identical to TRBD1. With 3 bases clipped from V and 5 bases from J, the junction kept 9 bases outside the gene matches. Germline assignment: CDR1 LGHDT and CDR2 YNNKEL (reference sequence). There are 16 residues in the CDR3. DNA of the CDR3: TGTGCCAGCAGCCATCCAGGGACAGGGGCTAGGTATGGCTACACCTTC. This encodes CASSHPGTGARYGYTF.

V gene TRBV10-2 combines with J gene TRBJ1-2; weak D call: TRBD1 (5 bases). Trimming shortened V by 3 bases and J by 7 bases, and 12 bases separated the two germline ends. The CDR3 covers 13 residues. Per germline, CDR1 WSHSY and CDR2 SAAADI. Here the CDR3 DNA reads TGCGCCAGCAGTGACCCAGGGTCCACTGGCTACACCTTC. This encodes CASSDPGSTGYTF.

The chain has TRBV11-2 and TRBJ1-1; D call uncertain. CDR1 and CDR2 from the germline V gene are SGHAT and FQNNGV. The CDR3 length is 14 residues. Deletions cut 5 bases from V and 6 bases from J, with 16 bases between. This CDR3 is CASSPGLTQAEAFF. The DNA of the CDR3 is TGTGCCAGCAGCCCCGGACTCACCCAGGCTGAAGCTTTCTTT.

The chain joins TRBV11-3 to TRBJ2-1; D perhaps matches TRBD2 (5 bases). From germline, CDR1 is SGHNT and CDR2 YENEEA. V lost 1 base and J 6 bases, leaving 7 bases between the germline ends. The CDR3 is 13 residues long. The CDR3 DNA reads TGTGCCAGCAGCTTAGGACTATTCAATGAGCAGTTCTTC. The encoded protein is CASSLGLFNEQFF.

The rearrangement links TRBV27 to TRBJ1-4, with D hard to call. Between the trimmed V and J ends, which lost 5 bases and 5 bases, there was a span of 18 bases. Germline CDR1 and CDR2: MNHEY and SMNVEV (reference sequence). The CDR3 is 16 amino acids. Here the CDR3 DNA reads TGTGCCAGCAGTCCCCCCGGAGGACTGAGAAATGAAAAACTGTTTTTT. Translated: CASSPPGGLRNEKLFF.

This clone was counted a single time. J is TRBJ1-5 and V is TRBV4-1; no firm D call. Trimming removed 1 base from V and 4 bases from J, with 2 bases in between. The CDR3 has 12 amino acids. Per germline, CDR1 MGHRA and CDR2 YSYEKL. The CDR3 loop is CASSQVNQPQHF. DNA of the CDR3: TGCGCCAGCAGCCAAGTTAATCAGCCCCAGCATTTT.

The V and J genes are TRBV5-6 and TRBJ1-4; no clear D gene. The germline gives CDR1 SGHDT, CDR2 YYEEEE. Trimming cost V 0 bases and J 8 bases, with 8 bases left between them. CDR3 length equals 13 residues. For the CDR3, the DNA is TGTGCCAGCAGCTTGGCAACAGACGAAAAACTGTTTTTT. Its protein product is CASSLATDEKLFF.